This T cell receptor beta chain is drawn from a study of vaccination and CD4 T cells after COVID-19. Overall study: Samples after vaccination came a median about 72 days past dose two, ranging 14 to 241.

Cultured CD4+ T cell DNA was sequenced using the Oncomine TCR Beta short-read assay. Once CD4+ T cells had been cultured, genomic DNA was extracted from them. TCRdb re-called the PCR reads through MiXCR, storing one row per CDR3 protein. The profile shows several thousand distinct CDR3 sequences, less than 40% of them singletons. On this clonotype: Its target is unknown.

Treatment here: roughly 10-day PBMC culture with coronavirus spike peptide pools or control peptides (ViraFEST assay). The unexposed donor provided CD4+ T cells, which were taken before the COVID-19 pandemic (2011-2018). ViraFEST expanded antigen-specific T cells with peptide pools, then sequenced TCRs. The junction had 9 bases not matched to a gene; V was cut back by 5 bases and J by 3 bases. The CDR3 covers 15 residues. The germline CDR1 and CDR2 sequences are DFQATT and SNEGSKA (reference sequence). Study findings and constraints: From a median of about 20 to 40, SARS-CoV-2-reactive clonotypes increased, though not significantly.

Source material: CD4+ T cells from blood, cultured in vitro. This receptor was obtained from a human donor in good health. The V call is TRBV20-1, the J call TRBJ1-1; 10 bases are a match to TRBD1. The CDR3 region is CSAYGGTGEYTEAFF. The CDR3 coding sequence is TGCAGTGCTTATGGCGGGACAGGGGAGTACACTGAAGCTTTCTTT.